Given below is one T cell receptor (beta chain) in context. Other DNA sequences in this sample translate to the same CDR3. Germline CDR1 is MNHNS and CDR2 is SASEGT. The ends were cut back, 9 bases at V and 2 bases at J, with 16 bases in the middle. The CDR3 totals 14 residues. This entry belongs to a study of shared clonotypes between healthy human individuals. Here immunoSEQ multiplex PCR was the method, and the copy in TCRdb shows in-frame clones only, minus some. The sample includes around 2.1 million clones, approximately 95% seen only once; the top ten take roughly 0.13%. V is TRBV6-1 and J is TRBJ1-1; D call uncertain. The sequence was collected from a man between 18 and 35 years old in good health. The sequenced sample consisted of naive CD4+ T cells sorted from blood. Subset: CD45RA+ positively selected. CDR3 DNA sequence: TGTGCCAGTAGATTCGGGCAGCTTAACACTGAAGCTTTCTTT. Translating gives CASRFGQLNTEAFF.